This TCR beta chain came from a study of blood T cell repertoires in COVID-19 (TCRdb year 2020). Some background on the complete study: The collaborator samples originated in the United States, Italy and Spain and spanned the acute and convalescent phases of COVID-19. The dataset comprised deeply sampled blood TCRbeta repertoires from subjects exposed to, actively infected with, or recovered from COVID-19. The samples were drawn from two sources: the first 160 participants of the ongoing ImmuneRACE study, and fewer than 1,500 subjects contributed by 6 global collaborators. The prospective study material was composed of cDNA or gDNA derived from T cells, B-cell-depleted T cells, or PBMCs. Nearly every sample came with metadata listing a de-identified subject ID, COVID-19 status, age in years and sex. Where available, HLA class I and class II types were obtained from metadata supplied by the sample provider rather than from assay-based typing. A freely available public database, intended as a resource for researchers studying the immune response to SARS-CoV-2, is where the repertoires were released.

TCRbeta CDR3 regions were amplified from genomic DNA using the immunoSEQ Assay, a bias-controlled multiplex PCR. The study's own analysis went as follows. Within the assay, amplification of reference gene primers was used to estimate how many nucleated cells each sample contained. Sequence reads were collapsed and filtered to measure the absolute abundance of every unique TCRbeta CDR3 rearrangement. For each sample, productive Simpson clonality was calculated as the square root of Simpson's diversity index over productive rearrangements. Here the immuneACCESS table is served through TCRdb, limited to in-frame sequences with V and J called. Missing clones are a known gap in these copies; in checked studies unresolved V genes cover under half, and the rest lacks a known reason. V, J and clone size derive from that table, while D and trimming were established from the DNA sequence. The sample table lists around 100,000 clones, roughly 84% of them with a count of one. The ten largest clones represent 10% to 15% of the sample.

From cysteine to phenylalanine, the CDR3 is 11 amino acids long. CDR3 DNA only is kept here, 33 bases in frame from base 1. CDR1 and CDR2 (SGDLS, YYNGEE) derive from the germline V gene. The germline ends are 7 bases apart after V is trimmed by 0 bases and J by 10 bases. As to this clone: The clone's antigen remains unknown. Base qualities are not provided; no much larger clone lies one nucleotide away.

What the study reported, not specific to this receptor: Clinical and demographic metadata were provided uncurated, with the amount varying by source and participant.

The collaborating institutions used their own protocols to collect whole blood in K2EDTA tubes. For TCRbeta analysis, collaborators shipped samples in one of three forms: frozen whole blood, isolated PBMCs, or DNA extracted from either of those sample types. The source is a human donor in a cohort sampled during active or convalescent COVID-19. Material: peripheral blood. This chain joins TRBV9 to TRBJ2-5; the D segment could be TRBD2, given 5 matching bases. The DNA reads as follows: TGTGCCAGCAGCGTAGACGGGGACCAGTACTTC. Its translation is CASSVDGDQYF.